Shown below are 21 T cell receptor beta chains from a single sample sequenced in a study of blood T cell repertoires in COVID-19. Repertoires were generated with immunoSEQ multiplex PCR, while TCRdb's copy carries only in-frame clones and drops some. The table lists about 59,000 clones, 91% of them singletons. Sequenced input: peripheral blood. The receptors here all came from a human donor in a cohort sampled during active COVID-19.

The rearrangement links TRBV21-1 to TRBJ2-7; the table assigns TRBD1, which was not confirmed against the DNA. TRBV21-1 is marked as a pseudogene. This CDR3 spans 14 amino acids. The CDR3 nucleotides read TGTGCCAGCAGCCCTCCTTGCAGGGGTGGCGAGCAGTACTTC. Translated: CASSPPCRGGEQYF.

The chain employs TRBV15 and TRBJ1-4, with D possibly matching TRBD1 (6 bases). With 1 base removed from V and 5 bases from J, the gap between germline ends came to 8 bases. From germline, CDR1 is LNHNV and CDR2 YYDKDF (reference sequence). CDR3 length: 14 amino acids. CDR3 coding DNA: TGTGCCACCAGCAGAGGACAGGAAAATGAAAAACTGTTTTTT. Translated, it gives CATSRGQENEKLFF.

This clone was picked up one time. J is TRBJ1-1 and V is TRBV18; D uncertain. Trimming shortened V by 2 bases and J by 6 bases, and 10 bases separated the two germline ends. Per germline, CDR1 KGHSH and CDR2 LQKENI. The CDR3 runs 13 residues. CDR3 bases: TGTGCCAGCTCACCAAGTAGCCGCGCTGAAGCTTTCTTT. This codes for CASSPSSRAEAFF.

This chain uses TRBV11-3 with TRBJ2-1, with TRBD2 identical over 8 bases. V dropped 0 bases and J dropped 8; count of bases not matched to a gene: 6. The CDR3 is 15 amino acids. Germline assignment: CDR1 SGHNT and CDR2 YENEEA. The CDR3 reads CASSLDRAGVYEQFF. The CDR3 DNA reads TGTGCCAGCAGCTTAGACCGAGCGGGAGTTTATGAGCAGTTCTTC.

The chain uses TRBV5-4 and TRBJ1-1; a possible D gene is TRBD1 (6 bases). The V and J ends lost 0 bases and 6 bases respectively, with 9 bases between them. This CDR3 spans 13 amino acids. The germline V gene encodes CDR1 SGHNT and CDR2 YYREEE (reference sequence). The CDR3, as DNA: TGTGCCAGCAGCTTGGGGTACAGGGCTGAAGCTTTCTTT. Translated: CASSLGYRAEAFF.

V is TRBV4-3 and J is TRBJ2-7; D may be TRBD1 (6 bases). Germline V gene lookup returns CDR1 LGHNA and CDR2 YSLEER. The V gene lost 2 bases and the J gene lost 2 bases, with 10 bases spanning the gap. The CDR3 runs to 14 residues. In DNA, the CDR3 is TGCGCCAGCAGCCAAACCGGACAGACCTACGAGCAGTACTTC. This encodes CASSQTGQTYEQYF.

The rearrangement joins TRBV11-2 to TRBJ2-2; D is uncertain. The CDR3 covers 13 residues. V lost 4 bases to trimming and J lost 7 bases, with 10 bases between them. Germline assignment: CDR1 SGHAT and CDR2 FQNNGV. The CDR3 sequence: CASSSQPGGELFF. DNA of the CDR3: TGTGCCAGCAGCTCCCAACCCGGCGGGGAGCTGTTTTTT.

J is TRBJ2-7 and V is TRBV28, with TRBD2 matching over 10 bases. V lost 8 bases, J lost 5 bases, and 3 bases stayed unmatched. Germline V CDR1 and CDR2: MDHEN, SYDVKM. CDR3 length equals 12 residues. CDR3 sequence (DNA): TGTGCCAGCTCTAGCGGGAGACACGAGCAGTACTTC. The encoded protein is CASSSGRHEQYF.

This clone appeared a single time. This chain uses TRBV3-1 (or the pseudogene TRBV3-2) with TRBJ2-7; the D gene is possibly TRBD1 (6 bases). Trimming pared 1 base from V and 0 bases from J, leaving 19 bases between. Germline-derived CDR1 and CDR2 are LGHDT and YNNKEL (reference sequence). CDR3 length: 18 amino acids. The CDR3 DNA sequence: TGTGCCAGCAGCCAAGTGTTGGGCAGGGGACATTCCTCCTACGAGCAGTACTTC. Its protein is CASSQVLGRGHSSYEQYF.

Comments on this clone: Distinct nucleotide sequences in the sample also encode this CDR3. The chain joins TRBV10-3 to TRBJ2-7; 8 bases agree with TRBD1. CDR3 size: 13 residues. Trimming cost V 3 bases and J 5 bases; bases outside gene matches: 3. From germline, CDR1 is ENHRY and CDR2 SYGVKD. The CDR3 bases are TGTGCCATCAGTGACAGGGGGCAGGACGAGCAGTACTTC. Translation: CAISDRGQDEQYF.

The V gene is TRBV6-5, the J gene TRBJ2-1; the match to TRBD2 covers 11 bases. The CDR3 has 16 amino acids. Germline V gene data show CDR1 as MNHEY and CDR2 as SVGAGI. V dropped 4 bases and J dropped 4; count of bases not matched to a gene: 6. CDR3 amino acids: CASSSLTSGKYNEQFF. As DNA, the CDR3 is TGTGCCAGCAGTTCTTTGACTAGCGGGAAATACAATGAGCAGTTCTTC.

The J gene is TRBJ1-1, the V gene TRBV19; 7 nucleotides line up with TRBD1. Trimming took 7 bases from V and 1 from J; bases not matched to a gene: 6. The CDR3 length is 14 residues. Germline CDR1 is LNHDA and CDR2 is SQIVND (reference sequence). As DNA, the CDR3 is TGTGCCAGTACCCTGGGACAGCCGAACACTGAAGCTTTCTTT. It translates to CASTLGQPNTEAFF.

The chain is built from TRBV28 and TRBJ1-2; 9 positions agree with TRBD1. Trimming removed 8 bases from V and 5 bases from J; junction bases left unmatched: 6. Germline loops: CDR1 MDHEN, CDR2 SYDVKM. The CDR3 is made up of 13 amino acids. The CDR3 nucleotides are TGTGCCAGCGGCACAGGGGGCAAGTATGGCTACACCTTC. Protein sequence: CASGTGGKYGYTF.

The J gene is TRBJ2-7, the V gene TRBV6-2 or TRBV6-3; a weak D match, TRBD2 (5 bases). Between the trimmed V and J ends, which lost 5 bases and 7 bases, there was a span of 9 bases. CDR1 is MNHEY, CDR2 SVGEGT, per germline. This CDR3 is built from 11 residues. The CDR3 DNA sequence: TGTGCCAGCAGTAGGACGGGAGAGCAGTACTTC. This encodes CASSRTGEQYF.

This chain uses TRBV4-3 with TRBJ1-6; 10 nucleotides match TRBD1. Germline CDR1 is LGHNA and CDR2 is YSLEER. The CDR3 extends over 17 amino acids. V lost 3 bases to trimming and J lost 10 bases; unmatched junction nucleotides: 12. The CDR3 spells CASSQTGGTGNGSPLHF. The CDR3 DNA reads TGCGCCAGCAGCCAGACAGGGGGCACGGGAAATGGATCACCCCTCCACTTT.

The genes are TRBV20-1 and TRBJ1-2; D gene unclear. In germline, CDR1 is DFQATT, CDR2 SNEGSKA (reference sequence). The CDR3 is 11 amino acids. Trimming removed 5 bases from V and 2 bases from J, with 6 bases in between. For the CDR3, the DNA is TGCAGTGCTGGGAGGAACTATGGCTACACCTTC. It encodes CSAGRNYGYTF.

By proportion, this clone is medium-sized. V usage is TRBV7-9 and J usage is TRBJ2-7; TRBD2 is a possible D gene (6 bases). V was pared by 4 bases and J by 5 bases, with 24 bases between. CDR1 and CDR2 (germline): SEHNR, FQNEAQ (reference sequence). The CDR3 has 17 amino acids. The CDR3 spells CASSSDKMTSISHEQYF. The CDR3, as DNA: TGTGCCAGCAGCTCCGATAAAATGACTAGTATAAGCCACGAGCAGTACTTC.

This clone was detected only once. The CDR3 region is CASSQQGAFF. The CDR3 region has the DNA TGTGCCAGCAGCCAACAGGGGGCTTTCTTT. The chain recombines TRBV28 with TRBJ1-1; 7 bases map to TRBD1. V dropped 6 bases and J dropped 11; count of bases not matched to a gene: 3. This CDR3 region has 10 residues. CDR1 is MDHEN and CDR2 is SYDVKM in the germline V gene.

The V call is TRBV5-1, the J call TRBJ2-1, with D possibly matching TRBD2 (6 bases). The CDR3 covers 14 residues. Germline-derived CDR1 and CDR2 are SGHRS and YFSETQ. V lost 10 bases to trimming and J lost 6 bases, with 20 bases between them. CDR3 DNA sequence: TGCGCCTCAGCCGGGGGTGAGGTAGGCAATGAGCAGTTCTTC. Residues: CASAGGEVGNEQFF.

J is TRBJ2-6 and V is TRBV9; D is undetermined. CDR3 length equals 14 residues. V shed 1 base and J shed 1 base, with 3 bases lying between them. In germline, CDR1 is SGDLS, CDR2 YYNGEE. CDR3 protein: CASSVLSGANVLTF. CDR3 DNA sequence: TGTGCCAGCAGCGTACTTTCTGGGGCCAACGTCCTGACTTTC.

This clone came up a few times. V gene TRBV7-2 combines with J gene TRBJ2-5, with 7 bases identical to TRBD2. V lost 5 bases to trimming and J lost 1 base; unmatched junction nucleotides: 10. CDR3 size: 16 residues. The V gene's germline CDR1 is SGHTA and CDR2 FQGNSA. CDR3 DNA: TGTGCCAGCAGCCTCAAGGTAGCGGGCTCCCAAGAGACCCAGTACTTC. This codes for CASSLKVAGSQETQYF.